This T cell receptor beta chain was captured in a study of cytomegalovirus exposure and HLA in healthy donors. Healthy bone marrow donors made up the cohort. General study findings and limits: Productive rates of about 87% or about 30% were seen for most TCR beta V segments in an earlier analysis. Analysis performed later showed TCR beta chains linked to HLA being more clonally expanded than equally common others.

Germline values: CDR1 SGHTA, CDR2 FQGTGA. The CDR3 sequence is 19 residues long. V trimming: 2 bases; J trimming: 3 bases; junction bases outside the gene matches: 14. On this clone: Its antigen is still unknown.

PCR involved 60 Vbeta and 13 Jbeta primers. Measured with immunoSEQ multiplex PCR; TCRdb has only the in-frame clones, and not every one. The table lists 200,000 to 250,000 clones, about 83% of them singletons. Sequencing input: PBMCs. This receptor was taken from a human donor in good health. The V gene is TRBV7-3, the J gene TRBJ2-3, with TRBD2 identical over 10 bases. The CDR3 DNA reads TGTGCCAGCAGCTTATTAGGGCTAGCGGGAGTTAGTTTGACAGATACGCAGTATTTT. This encodes CASSLLGLAGVSLTDTQYF.